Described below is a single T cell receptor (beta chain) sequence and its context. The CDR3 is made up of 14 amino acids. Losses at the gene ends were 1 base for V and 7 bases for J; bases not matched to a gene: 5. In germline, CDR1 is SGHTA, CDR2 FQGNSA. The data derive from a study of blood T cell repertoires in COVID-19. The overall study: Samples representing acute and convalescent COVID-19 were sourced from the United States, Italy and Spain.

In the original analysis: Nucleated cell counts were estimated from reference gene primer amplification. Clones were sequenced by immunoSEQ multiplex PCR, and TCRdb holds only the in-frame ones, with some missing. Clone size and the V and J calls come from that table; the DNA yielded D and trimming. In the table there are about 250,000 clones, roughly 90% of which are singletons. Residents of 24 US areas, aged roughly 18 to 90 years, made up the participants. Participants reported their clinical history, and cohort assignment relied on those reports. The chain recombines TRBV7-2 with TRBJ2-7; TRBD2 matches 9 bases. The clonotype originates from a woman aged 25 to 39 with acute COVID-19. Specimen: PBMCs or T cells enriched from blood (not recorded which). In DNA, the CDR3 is TGTGCCAGCAGCTTAGATGGGCTAGCGGGAGAGCAGTACTTC. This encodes CASSLDGLAGEQYF.